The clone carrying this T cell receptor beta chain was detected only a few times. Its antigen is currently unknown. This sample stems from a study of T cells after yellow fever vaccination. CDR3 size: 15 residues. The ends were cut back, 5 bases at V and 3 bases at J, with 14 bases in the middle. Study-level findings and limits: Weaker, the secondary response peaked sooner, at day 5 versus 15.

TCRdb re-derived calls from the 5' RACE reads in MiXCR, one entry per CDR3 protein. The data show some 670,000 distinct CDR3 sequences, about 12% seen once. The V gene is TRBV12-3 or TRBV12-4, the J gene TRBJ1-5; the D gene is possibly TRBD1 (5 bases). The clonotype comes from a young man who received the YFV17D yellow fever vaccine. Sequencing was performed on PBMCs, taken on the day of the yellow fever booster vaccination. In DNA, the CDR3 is TGTGCCAGCAGTACCCATACAGGAACCAATCAGCCCCAGCATTTT. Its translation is CASSTHTGTNQPQHF.